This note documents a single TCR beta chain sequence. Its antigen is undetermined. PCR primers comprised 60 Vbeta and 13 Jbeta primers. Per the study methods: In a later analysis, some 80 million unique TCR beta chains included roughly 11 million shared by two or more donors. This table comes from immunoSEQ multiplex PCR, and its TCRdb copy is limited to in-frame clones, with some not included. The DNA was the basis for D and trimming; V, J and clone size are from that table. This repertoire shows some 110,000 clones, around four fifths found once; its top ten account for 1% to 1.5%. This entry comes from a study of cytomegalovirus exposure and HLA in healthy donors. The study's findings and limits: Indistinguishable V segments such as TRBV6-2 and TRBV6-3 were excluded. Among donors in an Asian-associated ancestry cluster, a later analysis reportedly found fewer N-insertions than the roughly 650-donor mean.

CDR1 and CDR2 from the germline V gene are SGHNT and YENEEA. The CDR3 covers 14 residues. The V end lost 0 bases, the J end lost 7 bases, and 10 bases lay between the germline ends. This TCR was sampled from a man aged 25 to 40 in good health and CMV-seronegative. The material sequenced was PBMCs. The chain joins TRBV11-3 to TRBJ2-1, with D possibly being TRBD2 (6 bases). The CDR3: CASSLDVRENEQFF. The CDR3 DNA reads TGTGCCAGCAGCTTAGATGTCCGGGAGAATGAGCAGTTCTTC.